This T cell receptor beta chain comes out of a study of control samples from healthy donors and cancer patients (dated by TCRdb to 2018 to 2021). The library was generated by the immunoSEQ multiplex PCR assay. This is the immuneACCESS table as TCRdb keeps it, with only in-frame sequences that have V and J called. A part of the clones is gone; compared with another copy, unresolved V genes explain less than half, and the rest is unexplained. The sample has 120,000 or so clones on record, more than 75% of them singletons. Roughly 2.8% of the sample is in the top ten clones. The CDR3 holds 12 amino acids from the cysteine to the phenylalanine. CDR3 DNA only is kept here, 36 bases in frame from base 1. The V and J ends are trimmed by 6 bases and 2 bases, leaving 11 bases between them. CDR1 and CDR2 (SQVTM, ANQGSEA) derive from the germline V gene. For this clone: This clone's antigen is unknown. Per-nucleotide qualities are absent, and no much larger clonotype sits a single base away.

The receptor chain draws on TRBV29-1 and TRBJ2-7; the D gene is not confidently resolved. The sequence came from a man between 60 and 75 years old in good health. The sample was blood. The CDR3 region reads CSVELDAYEQYF. The nucleotide sequence is TGCAGCGTCGAATTAGATGCCTACGAGCAGTACTTC.